Listed below are T cell receptor beta chains from one sample, sequenced in a study of CD4 and CD8 cells across lung adenocarcinoma regions. TCRdb recomputed calls from the PCR reads with MiXCR, one row per CDR3 protein. The table includes approximately 12,000 distinct CDR3 sequences, roughly 51% detected once. What was sequenced was CD8+ T cells from the center of a lung tumor. These TCRs come from a female donor with lung adenocarcinoma. The CD4 and CD8 labels of this study may be unreliable. The CDR3 runs from the conserved cysteine through the conserved F or W. D genes are given only for firm matches. Only some rows state a clone size, as once, few, many or a class for expanded clones.

clone_size j_call v_call d_call cdr3_aa cdr3_nt
. TRBJ2-4 TRBV6-1 . CASSATGLRATDTQYF TGTGCCAGCAGCGCTACGGGGCTGCGAGCCACAGATACTCAGTATTTC
. TRBJ2-5 TRBV7-2 TRBD2 CASSRQAGEETQYF TGTGCCAGCAGCCGTCAAGCGGGAGAAGAGACCCAGTACTTC
. TRBJ2-4 TRBV6-1 TRBD2 CASSPSGQRAKNTQYF TGTGCCAGCAGTCCTAGCGGGCAGCGAGCCAAAAACACTCAGTACTTC
medium-sized TRBJ2-1 TRBV6-1 TRBD2 CASRKRLAGGPSYNEQFF TGTGCCAGCAGGAAAAGACTAGCGGGGGGGCCATCCTACAATGAGCAGTTCTTC
few TRBJ2-3 TRBV27 TRBD1 CASSRAGTGYTDTQYF TGTGCCAGCAGTCGAGCCGGGACAGGGTACACAGATACGCAGTATTTT
. TRBJ2-2 TRBV6-1 . CASSETGRAGELFF TGTGCCAGCAGTGAAACAGGGAGGGCCGGGGAGCTGTTTTTT
few TRBJ1-4 TRBV7-2 TRBD1 CASSRGQFNEKLFF TGTGCCAGCAGCCGGGGACAGTTTAATGAAAAACTGTTTTTT
medium-sized TRBJ2-1 TRBV6-4 TRBD1 CASSRTGEGDEQFF TGTGCCAGCAGTCGGACAGGGGAAGGAGATGAGCAGTTCTTC
. TRBJ2-5 TRBV7-2 TRBD2 CASSLGGTLGGAETQYF TGTGCCAGCAGCTTAGGGGGCACTCTCGGGGGGGCAGAGACCCAGTACTTC
. TRBJ2-2 TRBV6-1 . CASSPYTGPLSGTLFF TGTGCCAGCAGTCCCTACACCGGGCCCTTGAGCGGTACGCTGTTTTTT
. TRBJ2-5 TRBV10-1 TRBD2 CASSEAGNQETQYF TGCGCCAGCAGTGAAGCGGGAAACCAAGAGACCCAGTACTTC
. TRBJ2-3 TRBV7-6 TRBD2 CAGSGATVQETQYF TGTGCGGGCAGCGGGGCGACAGTCCAAGAGACGCAGTATTTT
. TRBJ2-2 TRBV10-1 . CASKGHINTGELFF TGCGCCAGCAAGGGACACATAAACACCGGGGAGCTGTTTTTT
. TRBJ2-5 TRBV6-1 . CASTLRGYRETQYF TGTGCCAGCACCCTCAGGGGTTATCGGGAGACCCAGTACTTC
medium-sized TRBJ1-6 TRBV25-1 . CASSDRRSSPLHF TGTGCCAGCAGTGACAGGCGGAGTTCACCCCTCCACTTT
once TRBJ2-3 TRBV10-2 . CARRDVARGPDTQYF TGCGCCAGGAGAGATGTAGCCCGGGGCCCAGATACCCAGTACTTT
. TRBJ2-3 TRBV9 TRBD2 CASSELGGGVRETQYF TGTGCCAGCAGCGAACTCGGGGGGGGTGTCCGAGAGACGCAGTACTTT
. TRBJ1-2 TRBV27 . CASSPTQFNYGYTF TGTGCCAGCAGTCCCACACAGTTTAACTATGGCTACACCTTC
large TRBJ2-3 TRBV10-2 TRBD2 CASRDLAGSTDTQYF TGCGCCAGCAGAGATCTAGCGGGGAGCACAGATACGCAGTATTTT
. TRBJ2-1 TRBV10-1 TRBD2 CASSSWSGNRYNEQFF TGCGCCAGCAGTTCATGGAGCGGGAATCGATACAATGAGCAGTTCTTC
few TRBJ1-1 TRBV7-6 . CASSLDMNTEAFF TGTGCCAGCAGCTTGGATATGAACACTGAAGCTTTCTTT
few TRBJ2-7 TRBV10-1 . CASSGGTYEQYF TGCGCCAGCTCCGGCGGAACCTACGAGCAGTACTTC
medium-sized TRBJ2-3 TRBV7-2 . CASSQGGGADTQYF TGTGCCAGCAGTCAAGGGGGAGGGGCAGATACGCAGTATTTT
medium-sized TRBJ2-3 TRBV6-5 TRBD2 CASSYSGVAGAHTDTQYF TGTGCCAGCAGTTACTCGGGGGTAGCGGGGGCCCACACAGATACGCAGTATTTT
. TRBJ2-4 TRBV6-1 TRBD1 CASSARGLRATNMQYF TGTGCGAGCAGCGCTAGGGGGCTGCGAGCCACAAATATGCAGTACTTT
. TRBJ2-5 TRBV6-1 . CASSEADPHVGFEETQYF TGTGCCAGCAGTGAAGCTGATCCTCACGTCGGGTTCGAAGAGACCCAGTACTTC
. TRBJ2-4 TRBV6-1 TRBD2 CASSEQASGTGLRAKNTQYF TGTGCCAGCAGTGAACAGGCTAGCGGCACGGGGCTGAGAGCCAAAAACACGCAGTACTTC
. TRBJ2-3 TRBV10-3 . CARGFYGMSRDTQYF TGTGCCCGGGGCTTCTACGGGATGAGCAGAGATACGCAGTACTTT
. TRBJ2-1 TRBV10-3 . CAINPGESYNEQFF TGTGCCATCAACCCAGGCGAGTCCTACAATGAGCAGTTCTTC
few TRBJ2-7 TRBV4-1 . CASSQEGTVGGYEQYF TGCGCCAGCAGCCAAGAGGGGACAGTGGGAGGCTACGAGCAGTACTTC
medium-sized TRBJ2-7 TRBV6-1 . CASRDYQSSYEQYF TGTGCCAGCAGGGACTACCAAAGCTCCTACGAGCAGTACTTC
. TRBJ2-3 TRBV6-1 . CASSSSTDTQYF TGTGCCAGCAGCAGTAGCACAGATACGCAGTATTTT
. TRBJ2-7 TRBV6-1 . CASNRDTDSYEQYF TGTGCCAGCAACCGGGACACGGACTCCTACGAGCAGTACTTC
medium-sized TRBJ2-7 TRBV6-1 TRBD1 CASRTGVNEQYF TGTGCCAGCAGGACAGGGGTGAACGAGCAGTACTTC
. TRBJ2-3 TRBV6-1 TRBD2 CASSDRSSGTADTQYF TGTGCCAGCAGTGATCGGTCTAGCGGGACGGCAGATACGCAGTATTTT
. TRBJ2-5 TRBV18 TRBD1 CASSPGQEETQYF TGTGCCAGCTCACCAGGACAGGAAGAGACCCAGTACTTC
many TRBJ2-7 TRBV6-5 . CASSYSMHQGHEQYF TGTGCCAGCAGTTACTCGATGCATCAGGGCCACGAGCAGTACTTC
many TRBJ1-2 TRBV6-1 . CASSPRRGEAGYTF TGTGCCAGCAGTCCACGCCGGGGGGAGGCAGGCTACACCTTC
medium-sized TRBJ1-1 TRBV6-5 TRBD1 CASSREGAGALEAFF TGTGCCAGCAGCCGCGAGGGGGCAGGGGCCCTGGAAGCTTTCTTT
. TRBJ1-1 TRBV7-2 . CASSLLPLDEAFF TGTGCCAGCAGCTTATTACCCCTGGACGAAGCTTTCTTT
once TRBJ1-1 TRBV7-2 . CASSSRGLIGTEAFF TGTGCCAGCAGCTCCAGGGGTTTGATAGGCACTGAAGCTTTCTTT
large TRBJ2-3 TRBV6-1 TRBD2 CASSERAGTSSPDTQYF TGTGCCAGCAGTGAAAGGGCCGGGACTAGCTCGCCAGATACGCAGTATTTT
few TRBJ1-5 TRBV7-6 . CASSSHPNQPQHF TGTGCCAGCAGCTCCCATCCGAATCAGCCCCAGCATTTT
. TRBJ1-5 TRBV6-1 . CASILRRGNQPQHF TGTGCCAGCATTCTTCGCAGGGGCAATCAGCCCCAGCATTTT
once TRBJ2-5 TRBV5-8 TRBD2 CASSLEEASGYRTSETQYF TGTGCCAGCAGCTTGGAGGAAGCTAGCGGATATCGAACCTCGGAGACCCAGTACTTC
. TRBJ2-1 TRBV6-5 . CASRFSAASGNEQYF TGTGCCAGCAGATTCTCCGCTGCGAGCGGAAATGAGCAGTATTTC
. TRBJ2-1 TRBV6-1 TRBD1 CASSEQGDEQFF TGTGCCAGCAGTGAACAGGGGGATGAGCAGTTCTTC
many TRBJ1-2 TRBV6-5 . CASSYVPNYGYTF TGTGCCAGCAGTTACGTCCCTAACTATGGCTACACCTTC
medium-sized TRBJ1-1 TRBV27 . CASSLMGREAFF TGTGCCAGCAGTTTAATGGGGAGGGAAGCTTTCTTT
few TRBJ2-2 TRBV6-1 TRBD1 CASTKGTGQGSGELFF TGTGCCAGCACCAAGGGGACGGGACAGGGATCCGGGGAGCTGTTTTTT
. TRBJ2-3 TRBV27 TRBD2 CASSPLAGVGDTQYF TGTGCCAGCAGTCCTTTAGCGGGGGTGGGAGATACGCAGTATTTT
few TRBJ1-6 TRBV4-1 . CASSQGRGGSPLHF TGCGCCAGCAGCCAAGGCAGGGGCGGTTCACCCCTCCACTTT
medium-sized TRBJ2-2 TRBV25-1 TRBD1 CASSANRDRNTGELFF TGTGCCAGCAGTGCCAACCGGGACAGGAACACCGGGGAGCTGTTTTTT